The 30 T cell receptor beta chains below come from one sample, sequenced in a study of blood T cell repertoires in COVID-19. The method was immunoSEQ multiplex PCR; TCRdb's version includes in-frame clones alone and lacks a portion of them. This sample has around 120,000 clones; 83% occur once, and the top ten carry more than 5%. Sequenced material: peripheral blood. These receptors all come from an elderly man with active or convalescent COVID-19.

V is TRBV9 and J is TRBJ1-1; D unclear. Germline values: CDR1 SGDLS, CDR2 YYNGEE. There are 16 residues in the CDR3. V lost 5 bases to trimming and J lost 4 bases, with 21 bases between them. CDR3 sequence: CASRPPLGRQGTEAFF. DNA for the CDR3: TGTGCCAGCAGGCCCCCACTAGGACGTCAAGGCACTGAAGCTTTCTTT.

The rearrangement links TRBV7-2 to TRBJ1-2; no reliable D call. The CDR3 contains 15 residues. Germline assignment: CDR1 SGHTA and CDR2 FQGNSA. Trimming removed 3 bases from V and 0 bases from J, with 11 bases in between. The CDR3 DNA reads TGTGCCAGCAGCTTGGAAGGCCAGGCTAACTATGGCTACACCTTC. It is translated as CASSLEGQANYGYTF.

The J gene is TRBJ1-1, the V gene TRBV6-6; 10 bases line up with TRBD1. Germline values: CDR1 MNHNY, CDR2 SVGAGI (reference sequence). This CDR3 is built from 15 residues. V trimming: 4 bases; J trimming: 6 bases; junction bases outside the gene matches: 8. CDR3 residues: CASSLGQGVLSEAFF. The CDR3 coding sequence is TGTGCCAGCAGTTTAGGACAGGGGGTTTTGTCTGAAGCTTTCTTT.

The rearrangement uses TRBV2 and TRBJ1-4; TRBD1 might be the D (6 bases). Trimming took off 6 bases at V and 3 bases at J, with 14 bases between the two ends. The CDR3 is 15 residues long. CDR1 SNHLY and CDR2 FYNNEI come from the germline V gene. The CDR3 spells CASRLRDTSNEKLFF. CDR3 sequence (DNA): TGTGCCAGCAGACTCCGGGACACCTCTAATGAAAAACTGTTTTTT.

The chain carries TRBV9 and TRBJ1-2, with D tentatively TRBD1 (5 bases). This CDR3 has 15 amino acids. V lost 4 bases to trimming and J lost 0 bases, with 13 bases between them. In germline, CDR1 is SGDLS, CDR2 YYNGEE. In nucleotides, the CDR3 is TGTGCCAGCAGCTTAGCGGGGGGAGCTAACTATGGCTACACCTTC. The encoded protein is CASSLAGGANYGYTF.

The CDR3 sequence: CASSPSGGFPNEQYF. The CDR3, as DNA: TGTGCCAGCTCACCTAGCGGGGGGTTCCCCAACGAGCAGTACTTC. V is TRBV18 and J is TRBJ2-7; 10 nucleotides agree with TRBD2. CDR1 and CDR2 (germline): KGHSH, LQKENI. There are 15 residues in the CDR3. The junction had 7 bases not matched to a gene; V was cut back by 3 bases and J by 5 bases.

The chain links TRBV6-5 to TRBJ2-1, with 10 bases lining up with TRBD2. The CDR3 is 14 residues long. J gave up 6 bases and V 7 bases, and 6 bases lay outside the gene matches. Per the germline V gene, CDR1 is MNHEY and CDR2 is SVGAGI. Here the CDR3 reads CASKLSGGANEQFF. As DNA, the CDR3 is TGTGCCAGCAAGTTGAGCGGGGGGGCCAATGAGCAGTTCTTC.

This clone was seen only a few times. V gene TRBV3-1 (or the pseudogene TRBV3-2) combines with J gene TRBJ2-1, with TRBD2 matching 8 bases. V shed 4 bases and J 6 bases; nucleotides not matched to a gene: 11. Germline lookup yields CDR1 LGHDT and CDR2 YNNKEL (reference sequence). CDR3 size: 16 residues. DNA of the CDR3: TGTGCCAGCAGCCCATATTTCAAGCGGGGGTTCAATGAGCAGTTCTTC. Its translation is CASSPYFKRGFNEQFF.

This chain uses TRBV19 with TRBJ1-3; D is uncertain. The germline V gene encodes CDR1 LNHDA and CDR2 SQIVND (reference sequence). The CDR3 contains 15 residues. Trimming took off 2 bases at V and 0 bases at J, with 8 bases between the two ends. CDR3 coding DNA: TGTGCCAGTAGTATAATAATGAGCTCTGGAAACACCATATATTTT. This encodes CASSIIMSSGNTIYF.

This rearrangement joins TRBV19 to TRBJ2-1; the match to TRBD2 covers 7 bases. Germline V lookup: CDR1 LNHDA, CDR2 SQIVND (reference sequence). The CDR3 is made up of 16 amino acids. J was trimmed by 2 bases and V by 2 bases; bases with no gene match: 6. CDR3 loop: CASSISGEGPYNEQFF. CDR3 in DNA: TGTGCCAGTAGTATATCGGGGGAGGGTCCCTACAATGAGCAGTTCTTC.

The chain combines TRBV11-2 with TRBJ1-2; the match to TRBD1 covers 7 bases. CDR1 and CDR2 from the germline V gene are SGHAT and FQNNGV. This CDR3 comprises 16 residues. With 2 bases clipped from V and 3 bases from J, the junction kept 9 bases outside the gene matches. CDR3 loop: CASSLYTGAAHYGYTF. CDR3 coding DNA: TGTGCCAGCAGCTTATATACAGGGGCCGCACACTATGGCTACACCTTC.

V is TRBV29-1 and J is TRBJ1-6, with 7 bases lining up with TRBD1. Germline CDR1 SQVTM, CDR2 ANQGSEA. V dropped 7 bases and J dropped 5; count of bases not matched to a gene: 5. This CDR3 has 13 residues. The CDR3 reads CSARTGDNSPLHF. CDR3 sequence (DNA): TGCAGCGCTCGGACAGGAGATAATTCACCCCTCCACTTT.

The rearrangement uses TRBV19 and TRBJ2-3; D might be TRBD1 (6 bases). V was shortened by 3 bases and J by 4 bases, with 11 bases between the two germline ends. In germline, CDR1 is LNHDA, CDR2 SQIVND (reference sequence). The CDR3 consists of 14 residues. CDR3 coding DNA: TGTGCCAGTAGTATGGTGGCAGGGGCAGATACGCAGTATTTT. Protein: CASSMVAGADTQYF.

DNA of the CDR3: TGTGCCAGTAGCCTTGGGACAGATCCTAACTATGGCTACACCTTC. This sequence encodes CASSLGTDPNYGYTF. This chain links TRBV19 with TRBJ1-2, with TRBD1 matching over 7 bases. Germline CDR1 LNHDA, CDR2 SQIVND (reference sequence). V was clipped by 6 bases and J by 0 bases; unmatched bases: 7. The CDR3 covers 15 residues.

The rearrangement joins TRBV5-1 to TRBJ2-7; 7 bases fit TRBD1. CDR1 and CDR2 from the germline V gene are SGHRS and YFSETQ. Germline trimming cut 0 bases from V and 7 bases from J; bases unmatched to any gene: 10. The CDR3 is 15 amino acids. CDR3 nucleotide sequence: TGCGCCAGCAGCTTGGCCGGACAGACGACAGGGGAGCAGTACTTC. Protein: CASSLAGQTTGEQYF.

A few counts support this clone. The rearrangement joins TRBV29-1 to TRBJ1-1; 7 nucleotides match TRBD1. CDR1 is SQVTM and CDR2 is ANQGSEA in the germline V gene. The V gene end was trimmed by 7 bases and the J gene end by 0 bases; junction bases not matched to a gene: 5. The CDR3 length is 13 residues. The CDR3 loop is CSAGTVMNTEAFF. In DNA form, the CDR3 reads TGCAGCGCCGGGACAGTCATGAACACTGAAGCTTTCTTT. Drawing the rest from reference TRBV29-1 and TRBJ1-1, the complete variable domain is SAVISQKPSRDICQRGTSLTIQCQVDSQVTMMFWYRQQPGQSLTLIATANQGSEATYESGFVIDKFPISRPNLTFSTLTVSNMSPEDSSIYLCSAGTVMNTEAFFGQGTRLTVV.

The chain joins TRBV2 to TRBJ1-1; D is perhaps TRBD1 (5 bases). The CDR3 covers 13 residues. Trimming took 5 bases from V and 4 from J, leaving 11 bases between them. Per germline, CDR1 SNHLY and CDR2 FYNNEI. The CDR3 DNA reads TGTGCCAGCAGTTCTGCCGGGGGCACTGAAGCTTTCTTT. Its translation: CASSSAGGTEAFF. Full variable domain (missing parts from reference TRBV2 and TRBJ1-1): EPEVTQTPSHQVTQMGQEVILRCVPISNHLYFYWYRQILGQKVEFLVSFYNNEISEKSEIFDDQFSVERPDGSNFTLKIRSTKLEDSAMYFCASSSAGGTEAFFGQGTRLTVV.

The rearrangement joins TRBV7-9 to TRBJ2-5, with D tentatively TRBD1 (6 bases). V dropped 7 bases and J dropped 5 bases, with 14 bases sitting between them. The CDR3 covers 13 residues. Germline V gives CDR1 SEHNR, CDR2 FQNEAQ (reference sequence). CDR3 bases: TGTGCCAGCAACCGTGGCCAGGGGGAGACCCAGTACTTC. Translated: CASNRGQGETQYF.

V usage is TRBV4-3 and J usage is TRBJ1-4; 7 nucleotides line up with TRBD1. Trimming at V came to 3 bases and at J to 8 bases, leaving 9 bases not matched to a gene. The CDR3 extends over 15 amino acids. Looked up from germline, CDR1 is LGHNA and CDR2 is YSLEER. The DNA of the CDR3 is TGCGCCAGCAGCCAGGGCAGGGGGGCAGACGAAAAACTGTTTTTT. Its translation: CASSQGRGADEKLFF.

The chain uses TRBV28 and TRBJ2-3, with 7 bases lining up with TRBD2. The ends lost 5 bases at V and 5 bases at J; junction bases unmatched: 7. CDR3 length: 14 residues. Germline lookup yields CDR1 MDHEN and CDR2 SYDVKM. CDR3 sequence reads: CASSPGTMLDTQYF. The DNA for the CDR3 is TGTGCCAGCAGTCCGGGGACTATGCTAGATACGCAGTATTTT.

The rearrangement links TRBV11-2 to TRBJ2-6; D is unclear. Trimming pared 1 base from V and 4 bases from J, leaving 11 bases between. CDR1 is SGHAT and CDR2 is FQNNGV in the germline V gene. This CDR3 spans 16 amino acids. In nucleotides, the CDR3 is TGTGCCAGCAGCTTAGGGTCTGCCAGGGGGGCCAACGTCCTGACTTTC. Protein sequence: CASSLGSARGANVLTF.

This sequence joins TRBV7-2 and TRBJ1-2; D remains unclear. The ends were cut back, 5 bases at V and 7 bases at J, with 23 bases in the middle. CDR1 and CDR2 (germline): SGHTA, FQGNSA. The CDR3 spans 16 residues. CDR3 residues: CASSTPTITHKFGYTF. CDR3 in DNA: TGTGCCAGCAGCACGCCGACAATCACACATAAGTTTGGCTACACCTTC.

Here the CDR3 reads CASNPGQGGWTEAFF. The CDR3 region has the DNA TGTGCCAGCAATCCGGGACAGGGGGGCTGGACTGAAGCTTTCTTT. The V call is TRBV2, the J call TRBJ1-1, with 11 bases fitting TRBD1. The CDR3 is made up of 15 amino acids. Germline lookup yields CDR1 SNHLY and CDR2 FYNNEI. J gave up 5 bases and V 7 bases, and 9 bases lay outside the gene matches.

This chain links TRBV5-6 with TRBJ1-2; TRBD1 might be the D (6 bases). There are 14 residues in the CDR3. Trimming took off 5 bases at V and 0 bases at J, with 11 bases between the two ends. Germline V gene data show CDR1 as SGHDT and CDR2 as YYEEEE. The CDR3 spells CASSSGTTNYGYTF. CDR3 in DNA: TGTGCCAGCAGTTCCGGGACAACTAACTATGGCTACACCTTC.

V gene TRBV5-5 combines with J gene TRBJ2-4, with TRBD2 as a possible D gene (5 bases). V lost 4 bases and J lost 0, with 20 bases in between. From germline, CDR1 is SGHKS and CDR2 YYEKEE (reference sequence). CDR3 length: 18 residues. The CDR3 DNA reads TGTGCCAGCAGCAGGGCGGGTCGGCAGGAGATAGCCAAAAACATTCAGTACTTC. As protein: CASSRAGRQEIAKNIQYF.

V gene TRBV6-5 combines with J gene TRBJ2-7, with 7 bases that match TRBD1. Germline V gene data show CDR1 as MNHEY and CDR2 as SVGAGI. V lost 5 bases, J lost 5 bases, and 12 bases stayed unmatched. The CDR3 runs to 15 residues. The CDR3 spells CASSPFETGKHEQYF. Written as DNA, the CDR3 is TGTGCCAGCAGTCCGTTCGAGACAGGGAAGCACGAGCAGTACTTC.

This clone was seen just once. The chain is built from TRBV6-6 and TRBJ1-1; unclear D gene. Germline CDR1 reads MNHNY; CDR2 reads SVGAGI (reference sequence). Trimming left V 2 bases short and J 1 base short, with 14 bases between. The CDR3 extends over 16 amino acids. CDR3 in amino acids: CASSYPEEGGNTEAFF. The CDR3 DNA sequence: TGTGCCAGCAGTTACCCAGAGGAGGGTGGGAACACTGAAGCTTTCTTT.

The chain has TRBV15 and TRBJ1-2, with D uncertain. The CDR3 extends over 15 amino acids. Deletions cut 1 base from V and 0 bases from J, with 9 bases between. CDR1 and CDR2 (germline): LNHNV, YYDKDF (reference sequence). The CDR3 DNA reads TGTGCCACCAGCAGAGGAGGTACGACTAACTATGGCTACACCTTC. It encodes CATSRGGTTNYGYTF.

CDR3 DNA sequence: TGTGCCAGTACTGGGCCCGGGATGTTCTATGGCTACACCTTC. Translated: CASTGPGMFYGYTF. This sequence joins TRBV19 and TRBJ1-2; D remains unclear. Between the trimmed V and J ends, which lost 7 bases and 4 bases, there was a span of 16 bases. The CDR3 length is 14 residues. Germline values: CDR1 LNHDA, CDR2 SQIVND (reference sequence).

The chain uses TRBV19 and TRBJ2-7; D may be TRBD1 (5 bases). The CDR3 consists of 12 residues. Germline assignment: CDR1 LNHDA and CDR2 SQIVND (reference sequence). Trimming removed 5 bases from V and 1 base from J, with 6 bases in between. The CDR3 region has the DNA TGTGCCAGTAGTGCAGGGTCCTACGAGCAGTACTTC. Residues: CASSAGSYEQYF. Using reference TRBV19 and TRBJ2-7 for the parts outside the CDR3, the full variable domain is DGGITQSPKYLFRKEGQNVTLSCEQNLNHDAMYWYRQDPGQGLRLIYYSQIVNDFQKGDIAEGYSVSREKKESFPLTVTSAQKNPTAFYLCASSAGSYEQYFGPGTRLTVT.